The rows below give T cell receptor beta chains drawn from one sample of a study of T cells in Graves' hyperthyroidism and ophthalmopathy. TCRdb recomputed calls from the multiplex PCR reads with MiXCR, one row per CDR3 protein. The repertoire holds some 300,000 distinct CDR3 sequences, with roughly a fifth as singletons. The material sequenced was blood. The receptors shown here come from a man aged 50-60 years with Graves' ophthalmopathy. Both conserved end residues are trimmed from each CDR3.

V gene: TRBV28
CDR3 protein: ASSLGGLGAGNTEAF

V gene: TRBV20-1
CDR3 protein: SAPYAGTYEQY

V gene: TRBV5-1
CDR3 protein: ASSLDPSNTEAF

V gene: TRBV20-1
CDR3 protein: SAHSGRVYEQY

V gene: TRBV20-1
CDR3 protein: SARGTSGRAGEQY

V gene: TRBV9
CDR3 protein: ASSPTGGATEAF

V gene: TRBV28
CDR3 protein: ASSLPRVTDRLSSYEQY

V gene: TRBV11-2
CDR3 protein: ASSLQGTTYEQY

V gene: TRBV7-2
CDR3 protein: ASSHGRVYNEQF

V gene: TRBV6-2/TRBV6-3
CDR3 protein: ATADRTDTQY

V gene: TRBV5-6
CDR3 protein: ASSTERESYNEQF

V gene: TRBV29-1
CDR3 protein: SVRTPTLSYNEQF

V gene: TRBV12-3/TRBV12-4
CDR3 protein: ASSLEDPLSGNTIY

V gene: TRBV2
CDR3 protein: ASSEGLALYQETQY

V gene: TRBV19
CDR3 protein: ASSIGGAGNQPQH

V gene: TRBV3-1
CDR3 protein: ASSQDRKGAGGTQY

V gene: TRBV28
CDR3 protein: ASSFGQGRTF

V gene: TRBV2
CDR3 protein: ASSVWSPRTGYEQY

V gene: TRBV7-9
CDR3 protein: ASSRLALISYNEQF

V gene: TRBV7-3
CDR3 protein: ASSLFATSTDTQY

V gene: TRBV18
CDR3 protein: ASSPWTGPPTGELF

V gene: TRBV7-3
CDR3 protein: ASRPMGGSTDTQY